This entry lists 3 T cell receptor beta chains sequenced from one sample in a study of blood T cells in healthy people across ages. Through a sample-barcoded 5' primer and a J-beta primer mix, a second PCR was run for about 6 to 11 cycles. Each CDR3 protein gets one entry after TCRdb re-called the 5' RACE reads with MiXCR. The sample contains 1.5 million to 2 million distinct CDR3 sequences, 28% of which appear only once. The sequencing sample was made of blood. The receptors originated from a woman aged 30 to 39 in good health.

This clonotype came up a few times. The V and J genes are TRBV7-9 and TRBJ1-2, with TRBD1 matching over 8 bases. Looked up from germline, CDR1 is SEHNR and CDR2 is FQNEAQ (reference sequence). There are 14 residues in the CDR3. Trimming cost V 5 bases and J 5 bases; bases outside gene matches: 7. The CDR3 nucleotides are TGTGCCAGCAGCCTTTCGACAGGGGCATATGGCTACACCTTC. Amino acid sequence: CASSLSTGAYGYTF. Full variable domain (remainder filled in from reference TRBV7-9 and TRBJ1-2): DTGVSQNPRHKITKRGQNVTFRCDPISEHNRLYWYRQTLGQGPEFLTYFQNEAQLEKSRLLSDRFSAERPKGSFSTLEIQRTEQGDSAMYLCASSLSTGAYGYTFGSGTRLTVV.

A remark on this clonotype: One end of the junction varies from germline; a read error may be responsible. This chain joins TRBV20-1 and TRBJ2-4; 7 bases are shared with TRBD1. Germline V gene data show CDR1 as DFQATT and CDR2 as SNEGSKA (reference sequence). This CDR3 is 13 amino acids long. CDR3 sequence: CGASEGARKEQYF. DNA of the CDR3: TGCGGTGCTAGTGAGGGGGCGCGTAAAGAGCAGTACTTC.

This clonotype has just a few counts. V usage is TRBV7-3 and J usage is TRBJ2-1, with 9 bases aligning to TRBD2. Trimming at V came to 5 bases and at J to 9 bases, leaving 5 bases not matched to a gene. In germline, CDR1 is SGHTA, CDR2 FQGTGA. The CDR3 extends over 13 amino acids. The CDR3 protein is CASSAGGRIEQFF. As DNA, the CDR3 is TGTGCCAGCAGCGCGGGGGGGCGGATTGAGCAGTTCTTC.